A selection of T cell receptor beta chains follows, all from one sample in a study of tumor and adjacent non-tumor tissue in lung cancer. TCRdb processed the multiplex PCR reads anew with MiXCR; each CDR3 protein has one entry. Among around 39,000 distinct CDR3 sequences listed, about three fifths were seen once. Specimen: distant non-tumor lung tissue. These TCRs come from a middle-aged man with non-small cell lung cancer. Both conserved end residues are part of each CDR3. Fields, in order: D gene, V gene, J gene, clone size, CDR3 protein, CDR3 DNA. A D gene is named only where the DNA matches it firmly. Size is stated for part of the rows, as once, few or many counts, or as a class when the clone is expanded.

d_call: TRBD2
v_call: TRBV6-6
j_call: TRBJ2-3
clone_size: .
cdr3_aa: CASNSSGGSTDTKYF
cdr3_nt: TGTGCCAGCAACTCGAGCGGGGGGAGCACAGATACGAAGTATTTT

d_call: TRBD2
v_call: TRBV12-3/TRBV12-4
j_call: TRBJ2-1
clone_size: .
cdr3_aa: CTSSYTSGSNEQFF
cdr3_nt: TGTACCAGTAGTTATACTAGCGGGAGCAATGAGCAGTTCTTC

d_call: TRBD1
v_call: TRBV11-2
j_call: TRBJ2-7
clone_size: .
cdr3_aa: CVSTRQGASYEQYF
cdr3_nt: TGTGTCAGCACAAGACAGGGTGCCAGTTACGAGCAGTACTTC

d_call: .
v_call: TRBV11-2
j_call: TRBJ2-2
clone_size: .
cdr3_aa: CASRQPGAETGELIF
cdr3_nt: TGTGCCAGCAGGCAACCAGGGGCGGAGACCGGGGAGCTGATTTTT

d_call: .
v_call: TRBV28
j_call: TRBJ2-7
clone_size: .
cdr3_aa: CASSGGASSPYKQYF
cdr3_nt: TGTGCCAGCAGTGGAGGGGCTAGCTCCCCCTACAAGCAGTACTTC

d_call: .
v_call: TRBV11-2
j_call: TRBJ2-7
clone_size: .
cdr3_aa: CASSSGIDRTYEQYF
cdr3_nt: TGTGCCAGCAGTTCAGGGATAGATAGAACCTACGAGCAGTACTTC

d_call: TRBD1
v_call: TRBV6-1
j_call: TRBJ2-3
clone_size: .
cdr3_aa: CASSQQGIPTDSQCF
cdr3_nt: TGTGCCAGCAGTCAACAGGGGATTCCCACAGATTCGCAGTGTTTT

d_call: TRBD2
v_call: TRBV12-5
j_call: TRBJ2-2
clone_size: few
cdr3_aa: CASGLGLAQNTGGLFF
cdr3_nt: TGTGCTAGTGGTTTGGGACTAGCGCAGAACACCGGGGGGCTGTTTTTT

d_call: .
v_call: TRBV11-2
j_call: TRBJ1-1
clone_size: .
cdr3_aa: CASSPGMNTKAFF
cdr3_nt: TGTGCCAGTAGCCCCGGGATGAACACTAAAGCTTTCTTT

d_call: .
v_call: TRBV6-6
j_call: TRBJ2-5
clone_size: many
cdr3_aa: CASSYWFGETQYF
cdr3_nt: TGTGCCAGCAGTTACTGGTTTGGGGAGACCCAGTACTTC

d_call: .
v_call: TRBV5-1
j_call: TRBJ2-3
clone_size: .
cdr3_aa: CASSLEPNTDAQYF
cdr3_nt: TGCGCCAGCAGCTTGGAACCGAACACAGATGCGCAGTATTTT

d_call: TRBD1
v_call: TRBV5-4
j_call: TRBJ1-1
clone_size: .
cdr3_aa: CASSLDPREQGGNTEAFF
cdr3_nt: TGTGCCAGCAGCTTGGATCCCCGTGAACAGGGGGGAAACACCGAAGCTTTCTTT

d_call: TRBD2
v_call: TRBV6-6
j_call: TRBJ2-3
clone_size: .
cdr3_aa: CASILGLVGDTQYF
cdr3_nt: TGTGCCAGCATATTAGGACTAGTGGGGGATACGCAGTATTTT

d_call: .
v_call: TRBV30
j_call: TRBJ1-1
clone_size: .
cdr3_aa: CAWLVMNTEAFF
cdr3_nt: TGTGCCTGGCTGGTTATGAACACTGAAGCTTTCTTT

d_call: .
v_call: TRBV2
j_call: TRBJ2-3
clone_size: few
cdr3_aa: CASRSGPTDTQYF
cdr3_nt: TGTGCCAGCAGGAGCGGTCCCACAGATACGCAGTATTTT

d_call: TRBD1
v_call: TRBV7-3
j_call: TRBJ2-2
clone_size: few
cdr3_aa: CASSQGQGTSGELFF
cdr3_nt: TGTGCCAGCAGCCAAGGACAGGGGACTTCAGGGGAGCTGTTTTTT

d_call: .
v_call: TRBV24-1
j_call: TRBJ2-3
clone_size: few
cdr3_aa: CATSARERTGPTQYF
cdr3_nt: TGTGCCACCAGTGCCAGGGAGCGTACAGGACCTACGCAGTATTTT

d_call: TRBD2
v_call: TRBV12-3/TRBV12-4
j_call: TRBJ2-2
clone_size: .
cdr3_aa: CASRPGGGGTGELFF
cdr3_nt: TGTGCCAGCAGGCCAGGCGGGGGTGGGACCGGGGAGCTGTTTTTT

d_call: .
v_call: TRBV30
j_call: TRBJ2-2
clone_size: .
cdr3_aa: CACARHGTGELFF
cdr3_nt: TGTGCCTGCGCCAGACATGGCACCGGGGAGCTGTTTTTT

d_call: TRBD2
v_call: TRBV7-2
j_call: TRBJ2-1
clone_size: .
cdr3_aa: CASSLNLGLAVTGLFF
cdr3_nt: TGTGCCAGCAGCTTGAATCTGGGACTAGCGGTAACCGGACTGTTCTTC

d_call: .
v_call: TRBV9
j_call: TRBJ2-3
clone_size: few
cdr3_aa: CASSVSQIDTQYF
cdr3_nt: TGTGCCAGCAGCGTCAGTCAAATAGATACGCAGTATTTT

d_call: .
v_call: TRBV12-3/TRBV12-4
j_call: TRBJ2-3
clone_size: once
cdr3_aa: CASTLEALTGEPNTQYF
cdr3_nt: TGTGCCAGCACCCTGGAGGCCCTAACGGGAGAGCCAAATACGCAGTATTTT

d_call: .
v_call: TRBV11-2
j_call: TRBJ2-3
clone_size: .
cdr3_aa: CASNPMLPKGTQYF
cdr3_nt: TGTGCCAGCAACCCCATGTTGCCCAAAGGTACGCAGTATTTT

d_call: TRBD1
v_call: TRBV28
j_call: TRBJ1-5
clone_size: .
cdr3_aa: CASSPGQVATYQPQHF
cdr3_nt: TGTGCCAGCAGTCCCGGACAGGTGGCGACCTACCAGCCCCAGCATTTT

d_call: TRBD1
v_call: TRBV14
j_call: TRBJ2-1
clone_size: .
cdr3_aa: CVSSLDRGQIYNEQFF
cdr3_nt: TGTGTCAGCAGCCTGGACAGGGGCCAGATTTACAATGAGCAGTTCTTC

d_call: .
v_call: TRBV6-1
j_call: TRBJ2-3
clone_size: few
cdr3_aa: CASSGASGGATDTQYF
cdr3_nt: TGTGCCAGCAGTGGAGCTAGTGGGGGGGCCACAGATACGCAGTATTTT

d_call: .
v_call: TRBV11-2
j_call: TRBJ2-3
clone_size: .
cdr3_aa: CVSSTPGNVGDTQYF
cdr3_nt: TGTGTAAGCAGCACCCCAGGGAATGTGGGCGATACCCAGTATTTT

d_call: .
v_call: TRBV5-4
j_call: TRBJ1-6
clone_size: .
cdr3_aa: CASSTQGLGESPLHF
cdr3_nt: TGTGCCAGTAGCACGCAGGGTCTGGGGGAATCGCCCCTCCACTTT

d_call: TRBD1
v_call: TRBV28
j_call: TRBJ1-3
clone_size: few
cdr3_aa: CASATGTGTGNTIYF
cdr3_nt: TGTGCCAGCGCGACCGGGACAGGGACTGGAAACACCATATATTTT

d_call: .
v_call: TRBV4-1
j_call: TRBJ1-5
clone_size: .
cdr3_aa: CANSKGGFGNQPQHF
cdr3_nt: TGCGCCAACAGCAAAGGGGGTTTTGGCAATCAGCCCCAGCATTTT

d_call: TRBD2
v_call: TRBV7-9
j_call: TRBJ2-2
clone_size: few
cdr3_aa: CASSLAASGNTGELFF
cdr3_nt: TGTGCCAGCAGCTTAGCTGCTAGCGGGAACACCGGGGAGCTGTTTTTT

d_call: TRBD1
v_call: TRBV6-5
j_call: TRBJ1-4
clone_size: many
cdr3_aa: CASSYQQGATNEKLFF
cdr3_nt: TGTGCCAGCAGTTACCAACAGGGGGCAACTAATGAAAAACTGTTTTTT

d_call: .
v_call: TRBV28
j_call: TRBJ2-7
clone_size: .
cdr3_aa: CASSLLGEQYF
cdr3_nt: TGTGCTAGCAGTCTTCTTGGCGAGCAGTACTTC

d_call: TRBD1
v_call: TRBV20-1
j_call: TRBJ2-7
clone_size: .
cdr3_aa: CSARGVRQGPYEQCF
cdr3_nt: TGCAGTGCTAGAGGGGTCCGACAGGGTCCGTACGAGCAGTGCTTC

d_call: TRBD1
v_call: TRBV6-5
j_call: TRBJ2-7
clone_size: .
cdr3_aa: CASSLTEGQGTYKQYF
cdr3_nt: TGTGCCAGCAGTCTCACCGAGGGACAGGGAACCTACAAGCAGTACTTC

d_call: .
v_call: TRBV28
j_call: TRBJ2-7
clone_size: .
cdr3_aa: CTSIRREGQGACEQYF
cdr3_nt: TGTACCAGCATCCGCCGGGAGGGACAGGGTGCGTGCGAGCAGTACTTC

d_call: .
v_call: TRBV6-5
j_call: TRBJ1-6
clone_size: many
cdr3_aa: CASRLPGPNSSPLHF
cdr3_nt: TGTGCCAGCAGACTTCCCGGGCCGAATAGCTCACCCCTCCACTTT

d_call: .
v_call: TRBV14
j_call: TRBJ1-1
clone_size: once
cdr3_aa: CASCQEWDRRNFF
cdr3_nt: TGTGCCAGCTGTCAAGAGTGGGACCGAAGGAATTTCTTT

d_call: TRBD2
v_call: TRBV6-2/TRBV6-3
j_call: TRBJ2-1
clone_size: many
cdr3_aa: CASSYPGGSSYNEQFF
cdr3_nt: TGTGCCAGCAGTTACCCGGGGGGGAGCTCCTACAATGAGCAGTTCTTC

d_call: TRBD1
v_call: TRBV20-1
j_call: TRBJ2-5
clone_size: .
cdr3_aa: CSARTGTDRETQYF
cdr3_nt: TGCAGTGCCAGGACAGGGACCGACCGAGAGACCCAGTACTTC

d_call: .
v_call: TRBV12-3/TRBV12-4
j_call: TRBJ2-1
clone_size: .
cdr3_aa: CASSHGASEYYNEQFF
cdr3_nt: TGTGCCAGCAGCCATGGGGCTAGCGAATATTACAATGAGCAGTTCTTC

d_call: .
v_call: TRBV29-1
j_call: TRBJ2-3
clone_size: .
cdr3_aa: CRATPSTNTQYF
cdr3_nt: TGCAGGGCCACACCTAGCACAAATACGCAGTATTTT

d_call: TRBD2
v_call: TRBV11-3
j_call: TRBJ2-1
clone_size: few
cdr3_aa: CASSPGTSGYDEQFF
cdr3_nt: TGTGCCAGTAGCCCCGGGACTAGCGGATACGATGAGCAGTTCTTC

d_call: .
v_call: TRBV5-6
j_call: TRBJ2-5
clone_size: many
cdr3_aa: CASSLTTAGGETQYF
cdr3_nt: TGTGCCAGCAGCTTAACGACAGCCGGTGGGGAGACCCAGTACTTC

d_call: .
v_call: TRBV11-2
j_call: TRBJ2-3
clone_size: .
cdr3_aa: CASSLFASTDMQYF
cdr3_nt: TGTGCCAGCAGCTTATTCGCAAGCACGGATATGCAGTATTTT

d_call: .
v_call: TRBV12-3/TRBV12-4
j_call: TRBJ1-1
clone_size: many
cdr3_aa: CASSPQGITEAFF
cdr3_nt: TGTGCCAGCAGTCCCCAAGGGATCACTGAAGCTTTCTTT

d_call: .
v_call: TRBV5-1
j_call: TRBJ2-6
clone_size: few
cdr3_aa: CASSLVPSGANVLTF
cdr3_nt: TGCGCCAGCAGCTTGGTTCCTTCTGGGGCCAACGTCCTGACTTTC

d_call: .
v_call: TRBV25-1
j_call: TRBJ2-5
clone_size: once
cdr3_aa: CVSSDASKGETQYF
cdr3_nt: TGTGTCAGCAGTGATGCATCTAAGGGGGAGACCCAGTACTTC

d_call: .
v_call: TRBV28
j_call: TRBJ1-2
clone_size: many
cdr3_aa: CASSFRRGGYTF
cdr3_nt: TGTGCCAGCAGTTTCAGGAGGGGCGGCTACACCTTC

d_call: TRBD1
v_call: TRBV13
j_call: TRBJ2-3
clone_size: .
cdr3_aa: CASSRTGAVGADTQYF
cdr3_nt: TGTGCCAGCAGCAGGACAGGGGCTGTGGGCGCAGATACGCAGTATTTT

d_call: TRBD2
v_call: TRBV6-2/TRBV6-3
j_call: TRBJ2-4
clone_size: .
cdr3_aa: CASSYHTSGGGSIQHF
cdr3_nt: TGTGCCAGCAGTTATCATACTAGCGGAGGAGGGAGCATTCAGCACTTT

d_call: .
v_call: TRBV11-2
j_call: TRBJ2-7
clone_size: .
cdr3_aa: CANSRYSLFSEQYF
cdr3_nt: TGTGCCAACAGTCGGTACAGCCTTTTCTCCGAGCAGTACTTC

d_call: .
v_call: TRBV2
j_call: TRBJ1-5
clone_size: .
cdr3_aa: CASGRQRSNQPQHF
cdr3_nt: TGTGCCAGCGGTCGTCAGAGAAGCAATCAGCCCCAGCATTTT

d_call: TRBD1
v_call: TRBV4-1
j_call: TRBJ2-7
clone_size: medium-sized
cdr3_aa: CASSQEWTETGLGQYF
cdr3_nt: TGCGCCAGCAGCCAAGAATGGACCGAGACAGGGCTCGGGCAGTACTTC

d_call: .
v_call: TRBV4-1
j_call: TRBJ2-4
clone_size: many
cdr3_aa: CASSQGGVAKNIQYF
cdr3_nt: TGCGCCAGCAGCCAAGGAGGGGTAGCCAAAAACATTCAGTACTTC

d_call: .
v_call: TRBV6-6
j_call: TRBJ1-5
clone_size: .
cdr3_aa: CVILDPGGDGDQPQHF
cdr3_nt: TGTGTCATCCTGGATCCTGGCGGAGATGGCGATCAGCCCCAGCACTTT

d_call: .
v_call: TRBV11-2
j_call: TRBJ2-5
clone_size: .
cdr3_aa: CASGLWRSETQYF
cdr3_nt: TGTGCCAGCGGCTTATGGAGGTCGGAAACCCAGTACTTC